The clone carrying this T cell receptor (beta chain) occurred many times. What it recognizes is unknown. This specimen comes from a study of T cells in Graves' hyperthyroidism and ophthalmopathy. Looking at the study overall: Initial diagnosis, before any treatment, was when peripheral blood was collected. Study-level points and caveats: Most thyroid clonotypes expanded above 0.001 were also detected in blood.

The CDR3 extends over 11 amino acids. V was pared by 5 bases and J by 8 bases, with 9 bases between. Amplification yielded TCR beta CDR3 regions, with RNA transcripts as the source. A first-round RT-PCR of the TCR CDR3 used the HTBI primer set. TCRdb used MiXCR to reprocess the multiplex PCR reads, holding one entry per CDR3 protein. The data hold 470,000 or so distinct CDR3 sequences, with more than 20% observed a single time. In patients aged 18 to 65, hyperthyroidism was newly diagnosed, with duration under 2 months. J is TRBJ1-2 and V is TRBV12-3 or TRBV12-4; D remains ambiguous. The TCR sequence derives from a man aged 18 to 30 with Graves' hyperthyroidism. Sequencing input: blood. CDR3 sequence: CASSLDVGYTF. The CDR3 coding sequence is TGTGCCAGCAGTCTGGACGTGGGCTACACCTTC.